These T cell receptor beta chains were read from a single sample in a study of T-cell reconstitution after alpha-beta-depleted transplantation in children. TCRdb fed the PCR reads into MiXCR, producing one record per CDR3 protein. The table lists 300,000 to 400,000 distinct CDR3 sequences, about a sixth of them singletons. The specimen was PBMCs, mostly from graft donor cells, collected 360 days after TCRalphabeta/CD19-depleted stem cell transplant. The source is a male patient between 2 and 10 years old who had a stem cell transplant for acute lymphoblastic leukemia, so the T cells may come from the graft donor. The CDR3 runs from the conserved cysteine through the conserved F or W. A D gene is named only where the DNA matches it firmly. Clone size appears in some rows only: once, few, many, or a class for an expanded clone.

D	length	V	size	J	DNA	CDR3
.	13	TRBV4-1	.	TRBJ2-7	TGCGCCAGCAGCCAAGAACGGTCCTACGAGCAGTACTTC	CASSQERSYEQYF
TRBD2	16	TRBV28	few	TRBJ2-3	TGTGCCAGCAGTCCGGAGCGGGAGTGGGGCACAGATACGCAGTATTTT	CASSPEREWGTDTQYF
.	15	TRBV20-1	few	TRBJ1-5	TGCAGTGCTAGTTCGCAGTTCGTACAATCAGCGGCCCAGCATTTT	CSASSQFVQSAAQHF
.	14	TRBV10-2	.	TRBJ1-1	TGCGCCAGCAGTGAGTCGAAGGGGGACACTGAAGCTTTCTTT	CASSESKGDTEAFF
.	15	TRBV9	few	TRBJ2-7	TGTGCCAGCAGCGTAGGGGCATGGGGCGGCGACGAGCAGTACTTC	CASSVGAWGGDEQYF
.	16	TRBV6-4	.	TRBJ2-3	TGTGCCAGCAGTGTAACGGGCCTAGCGCCTCCAGATACGCAGTATTTT	CASSVTGLAPPDTQYF
.	14	TRBV12-3/TRBV12-4	.	TRBJ1-4	TGTGCCAGCAGTTCAACCTCGGAAAATGAAAAACTGTTTTTT	CASSSTSENEKLFF
.	15	TRBV20-1	.	TRBJ1-4	TGCAGTGCTAGGGTGGGGGCAACCGTTAATGAAAAACTGTTTTTT	CSARVGATVNEKLFF
.	13	TRBV20-1	many	TRBJ2-1	TGCAGTGCCCCTGGGACTTTCTACAATGAGCAGTTCTTC	CSAPGTFYNEQFF
TRBD2	17	TRBV4-1	few	TRBJ2-7	TGCGCCAGCAGCCAAGATCGGGCAGGAGCGGGAGCCTACGAGCAGTACTTC	CASSQDRAGAGAYEQYF
TRBD2	15	TRBV12-3/TRBV12-4	few	TRBJ2-3	TGTGCCAGCAGTTTTTCTAGCGGCGACACAGATACGCAGTATTTT	CASSFSSGDTDTQYF
.	13	TRBV12-3/TRBV12-4	.	TRBJ2-7	TGTGCCAGCAGTTTTGGCAGGAACTACGAGCAGTACTTC	CASSFGRNYEQYF
TRBD2	14	TRBV25-1	.	TRBJ2-7	TGTGCCAGTATGACTAGCGGGGCCTCCTACGAGCAGTACTTC	CASMTSGASYEQYF
.	15	TRBV10-3	few	TRBJ2-3	TGTGCCATCAGTGAGAAGGGCGGGAGCACAGATACGCAGTATTTT	CAISEKGGSTDTQYF
.	16	TRBV28	few	TRBJ2-5	TGTGCCAGCAGTTTCGTCGCACTGAGGCTACAAGAGACCCAGTACTTC	CASSFVALRLQETQYF
TRBD1	16	TRBV12-3/TRBV12-4	few	TRBJ2-1	TGTGCCAGCAGTCGCCGGGACAGAGGAACCTACAATGAGCAGTTCTTC	CASSRRDRGTYNEQFF
TRBD2	17	TRBV11-2	few	TRBJ2-5	TGTGCCAGCAGCTTAGTGAAGAGCGGGAGATGGAGAGAGACCCAGTACTTC	CASSLVKSGRWRETQYF
.	15	TRBV4-2	few	TRBJ1-5	TGTGCCAGCAGCCAAGATCTGGTTAGCAATCAGCCCCAGCATTTT	CASSQDLVSNQPQHF
TRBD2	15	TRBV3-1	many	TRBJ2-5	TGTGCCAGCAGCCAGCCCGGGACTAGCGAAGAGACCCAGTACTTC	CASSQPGTSEETQYF
.	16	TRBV7-6	few	TRBJ2-7	TGTGCCAGCAGCTTAGGTCAGGGATTAGGGCCATACGAGCAGTACTTC	CASSLGQGLGPYEQYF
TRBD2	17	TRBV4-1	.	TRBJ2-3	TGCGCCAGCAGCCAACCGGGACTAGCAATGGGCACAGATACGCAGTATTTT	CASSQPGLAMGTDTQYF
TRBD1	14	TRBV11-2	.	TRBJ2-7	TGTGCCAGCAGGTTCCAGGGGGCTCTATACGAGCAGTACTTC	CASRFQGALYEQYF
TRBD1	14	TRBV12-3/TRBV12-4	few	TRBJ2-7	TGTGCCAGCAGTTCCGACAGGGGACAATACGAGCAGTACTTC	CASSSDRGQYEQYF
TRBD1	19	TRBV28	.	TRBJ1-5	TGTGCCAGCAGTTTACTCCCATTTACAGGGGGAAGGAGCAATCAGCCCCAGCATTTT	CASSLLPFTGGRSNQPQHF
TRBD2	18	TRBV15	.	TRBJ2-1	TGTGCCACCAGCACCCTCCAGGGACTAGGCGGATCCTACAATGAGCAGTTCTTC	CATSTLQGLGGSYNEQFF
.	12	TRBV12-3/TRBV12-4	.	TRBJ1-2	TGTGCCAGCAGTGGAAAGATCGGTGGCTACACCTTC	CASSGKIGGYTF
.	19	TRBV11-1	many	TRBJ2-5	TGTGCCAGCAGCTTAGCGACAGGTAGTTCGGGGCATTCGATGGAGACCCAGTACTTC	CASSLATGSSGHSMETQYF
TRBD2	14	TRBV20-1	.	TRBJ2-5	TGCAGTGCTAGAGATTCAAGCGGGAGTGGGACCCAGTACTTC	CSARDSSGSGTQYF
TRBD1	13	TRBV10-3	.	TRBJ2-1	TGTGCCATCAGCTCTGGACAGGGGAATGAGCAGTTCTTC	CAISSGQGNEQFF
.	8	TRBV20-1	few	TRBJ1-2	TGCAGTGCTGACGGCTACACCTTC	CSADGYTF
.	15	TRBV7-2	once	TRBJ1-6	TGTGCCAGCAGCTTAGAACAGGGCTGGAGTTCACCCCTCCACTTT	CASSLEQGWSSPLHF